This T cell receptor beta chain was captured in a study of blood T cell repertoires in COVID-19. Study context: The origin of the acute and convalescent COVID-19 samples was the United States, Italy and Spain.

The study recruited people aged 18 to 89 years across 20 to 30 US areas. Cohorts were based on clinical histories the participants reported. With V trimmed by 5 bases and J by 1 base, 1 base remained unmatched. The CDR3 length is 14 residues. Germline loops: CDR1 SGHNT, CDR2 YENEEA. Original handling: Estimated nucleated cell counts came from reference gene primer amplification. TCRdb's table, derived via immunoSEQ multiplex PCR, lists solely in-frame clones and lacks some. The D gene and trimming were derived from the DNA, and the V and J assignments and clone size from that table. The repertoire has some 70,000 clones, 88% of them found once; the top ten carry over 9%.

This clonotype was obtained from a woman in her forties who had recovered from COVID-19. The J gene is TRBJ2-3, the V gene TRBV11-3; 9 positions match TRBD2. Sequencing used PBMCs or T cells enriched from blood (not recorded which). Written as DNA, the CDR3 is TGTGCCAGCAGCAAGCGGGGGGGCACAGATACGCAGTATTTT. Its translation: CASSKRGGTDTQYF.